This is a list of T cell receptor beta chains from one sample in a study of blood T cell repertoires in COVID-19. The table came from immunoSEQ multiplex PCR; TCRdb's copy has only in-frame clones and leaves some out. This sample carries over 100,000 clones, about 90% of them seen once, and the ten largest clones take 5% to 6.5%. The sequenced material came from peripheral blood. Every receptor here comes from a woman between 45 and 60 years old with COVID-19, enrolled during active disease. The conserved cysteine and the conserved F or W are not part of the CDR3 here. Clone size is given for some rows only: seen once, a few or many times, or a class if the clone is expanded.

TRBV30,NA,AWGQGLNEQF
TRBV7-2,NA,ASSLSTGVSIYGYT
TRBV19,NA,ASMRTDGYTEAF
TRBV27,NA,ASSTGGTSTDTQY
TRBV3-1/TRBV3-2,NA,ASSQDRLAETGELF
TRBV4-1,NA,ASSSAGTGVPGELF
TRBV5-4,NA,ASSTRQGGNTEAF
TRBV6-5,NA,ASSRGQGDGYGYT
TRBV7-3,NA,ASSKSGGHGDTQY
TRBV28,NA,ATTEGSLQETQY
TRBV6-2/TRBV6-3,NA,ASSYGLAGTPDTQY
TRBV4-1,NA,ASSQDGTSGGQETQY
TRBV5-4,NA,ASSSRQALMET
TRBV5-1,NA,ASSLATGGQETQY
TRBV2,NA,ASTQTGMNTEAF
TRBV6-5,NA,ASKAGGLGEAF
TRBV20-1,few,SAGGQGSYNSPLH
TRBV18,NA,ASSPGRAYEQY
TRBV19,few,ASTIGRGGSYEQY
TRBV5-5,NA,ASSPLGHAIYEQY
TRBV6-5,NA,ASSPREGMNTEAF
TRBV6-5,NA,ASSPGTEAF
TRBV6-1,NA,ASSELAVSYNEQF
TRBV30,NA,AWSRNPGYNSPLH
TRBV6-5,few,ASSRVGTGAYEQY
TRBV9,many,ASSTGTSGEYEQY
TRBV11-2,NA,ASSLDTQASYNSPLH
TRBV6-6,NA,ASTPRTGGVFGYT
TRBV6-5,NA,ASNTGGTPLH
TRBV6-2/TRBV6-3,NA,ASSYTSARETQY
TRBV5-1,once,ASSPIGANYGYT
TRBV7-7,NA,ASSSFGLAGNTGELF
TRBV6-6,NA,ASSRGLVQNEQF
TRBV6-4,NA,ASSDSNGDFASNQPQH
TRBV19,NA,ASSGTDPSSYNEQF
TRBV19,NA,ASSSGGDTYEQY
TRBV14,NA,ASSQDRGKPHEQY
TRBV27,NA,ASTLMQGATGELF
TRBV7-2,NA,ASRYGLAGGNEQF
TRBV15,few,ATSRGILVAFQKQF
TRBV30,NA,AWARQVQETQY
TRBV7-9,NA,ASSLPRVAEETQY
TRBV5-4,NA,ASSLGGASGSAYEQY
TRBV12-3/TRBV12-4,NA,ASSGQGRGYT
TRBV30,once,AWTSGGRPEQY
TRBV30,NA,AWSQTAYQETQY
TRBV28,NA,ASSLGWDRDYEQY
TRBV3-1/TRBV3-2,NA,ASSQDNWSNEQF
TRBV27,NA,ASSPQTNTGELF
TRBV28,NA,ASRPSGGAYEQF
TRBV5-6,once,ASSPPQTGVNTEAF
TRBV27,NA,ASIINSGPGGADGYT
TRBV28,NA,ASSQSDFNQPQH
TRBV11-2,NA,ASSLIQGNTEAF
TRBV5-1,NA,ASSSDRGPLQAF
TRBV7-9,NA,ASSSEQVIRELF
TRBV24-1,NA,ATSDLGLAAETQY
TRBV27,once,ASSLASGANTGELF
TRBV5-4,NA,ASSVFSGGATDTQY